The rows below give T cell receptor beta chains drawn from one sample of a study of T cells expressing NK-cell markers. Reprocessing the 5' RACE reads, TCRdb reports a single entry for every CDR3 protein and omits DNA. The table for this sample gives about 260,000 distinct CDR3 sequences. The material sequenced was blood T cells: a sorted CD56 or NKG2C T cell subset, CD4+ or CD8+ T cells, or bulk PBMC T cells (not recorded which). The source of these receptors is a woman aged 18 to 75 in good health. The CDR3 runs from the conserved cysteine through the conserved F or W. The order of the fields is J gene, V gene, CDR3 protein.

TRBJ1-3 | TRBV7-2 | CASSGRARGNTIYF
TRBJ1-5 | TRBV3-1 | CASSQVQGPNQPQHF
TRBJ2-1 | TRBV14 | CASSRSLRQVGQFF
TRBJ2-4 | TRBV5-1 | CASTGGSGIGDIQYF
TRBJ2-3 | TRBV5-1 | CASSRGDRAGDTQYF
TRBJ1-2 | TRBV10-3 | CAISEGQDYGYTF
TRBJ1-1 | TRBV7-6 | CASSVRQGTEAFF
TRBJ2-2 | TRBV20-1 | CSAVGKGTGELFF
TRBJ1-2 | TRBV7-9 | CAGGRGPYGYTF
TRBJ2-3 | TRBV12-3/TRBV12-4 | CASSLRGVTGPRDTQYF
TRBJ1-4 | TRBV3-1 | CASSPQSRLATNEKLFF
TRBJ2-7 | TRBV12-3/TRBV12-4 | CASSPTSNEQYF
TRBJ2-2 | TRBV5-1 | CASSIEVVGELFF
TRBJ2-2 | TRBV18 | CASSGLGAGELFF
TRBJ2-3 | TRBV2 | CASRGQGTRTDTQYF
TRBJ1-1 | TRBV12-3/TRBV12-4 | CASSPPTGRFGMNTEAFF
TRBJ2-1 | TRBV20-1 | CSASDYTGTRGYEQFF
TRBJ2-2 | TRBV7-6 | CASSLDLLGELFF
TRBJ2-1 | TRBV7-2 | CASSLSQGRYNEQFF
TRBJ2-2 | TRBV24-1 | CATSGGTSGYTGELFF
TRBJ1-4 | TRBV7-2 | CASSLAQTNEKLFF
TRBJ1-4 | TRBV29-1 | CSAGHNEKLFF
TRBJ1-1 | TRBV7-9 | CASSLEPYTEAFF
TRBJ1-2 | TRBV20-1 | CSARDWAANYGYTF
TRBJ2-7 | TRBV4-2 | CASSQTSGDYEQYF
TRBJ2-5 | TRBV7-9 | CASSFGTSPGETQYF
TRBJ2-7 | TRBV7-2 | CASSWTSGYEQYF
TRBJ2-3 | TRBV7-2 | CASSPGLAGWADTQYF
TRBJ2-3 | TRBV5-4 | CASSAQGGTDTQYF
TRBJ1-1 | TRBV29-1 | CSAGTLNTEAFF
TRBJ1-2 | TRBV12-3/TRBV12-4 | CASTPVLSINYGYTF
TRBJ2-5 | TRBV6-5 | CASSSGGLQETQYF
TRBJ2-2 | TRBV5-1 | CASSAGGTATGELFF
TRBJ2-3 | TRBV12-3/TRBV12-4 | CASSPTVGTGSTDTQYF
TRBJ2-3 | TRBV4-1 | CASSQARGYTDTQYF
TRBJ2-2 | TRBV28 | CASSLGAASRGELFF
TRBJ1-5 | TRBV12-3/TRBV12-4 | CASSPQGWNQPQHF
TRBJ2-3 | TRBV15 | CATSREGQPRDMQYF
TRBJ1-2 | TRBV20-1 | CSAVGGLGYGYTF
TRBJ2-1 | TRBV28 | CASSWGGSEFF
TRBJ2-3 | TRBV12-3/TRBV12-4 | CASSLFRADTQYF
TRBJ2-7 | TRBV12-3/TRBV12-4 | CASSPTRQAYEQYF
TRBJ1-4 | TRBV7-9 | CASSALEVGREKLFF
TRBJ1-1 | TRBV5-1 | CASSSQGAGTEAFF
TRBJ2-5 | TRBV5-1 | CASRSGGQTETQYF
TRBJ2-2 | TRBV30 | CAAPRVNTGELFF
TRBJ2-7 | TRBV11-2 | CASSLAGNGRGEQYF
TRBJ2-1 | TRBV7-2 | CASSSRDSPNNEQFF
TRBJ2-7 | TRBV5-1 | CASSSRLDSSEQYF
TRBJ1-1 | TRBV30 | CAWSRGASLGTEAFF
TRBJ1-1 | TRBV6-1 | CASRKGDRVDGTEAFF
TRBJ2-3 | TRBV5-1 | CASSQRPGTGKLSTDTQYF